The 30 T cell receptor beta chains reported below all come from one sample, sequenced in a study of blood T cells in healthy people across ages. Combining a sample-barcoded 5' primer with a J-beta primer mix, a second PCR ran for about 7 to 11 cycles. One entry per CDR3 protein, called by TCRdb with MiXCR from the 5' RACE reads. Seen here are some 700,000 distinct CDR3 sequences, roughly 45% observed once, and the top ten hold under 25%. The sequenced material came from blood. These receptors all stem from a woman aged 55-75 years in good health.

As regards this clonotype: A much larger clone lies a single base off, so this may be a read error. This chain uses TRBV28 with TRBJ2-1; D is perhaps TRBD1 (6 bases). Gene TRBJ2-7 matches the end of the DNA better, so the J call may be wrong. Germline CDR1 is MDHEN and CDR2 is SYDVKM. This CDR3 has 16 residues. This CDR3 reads CASSRTHRQVYNEQYF. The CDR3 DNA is TGTGCCAGCAGCCGAACGCATCGACAGGTATACAATGAGCAGTACTTC.

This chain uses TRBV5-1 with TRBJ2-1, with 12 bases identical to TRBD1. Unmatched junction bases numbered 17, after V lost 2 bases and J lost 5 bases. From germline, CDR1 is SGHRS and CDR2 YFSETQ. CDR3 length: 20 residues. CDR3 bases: TGCGCCAGCAGCTTCCCCGGGACAGGGGGCGCCTTGTGGGGCGACAATGAGCAGTTCTTC. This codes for CASSFPGTGGALWGDNEQFF.

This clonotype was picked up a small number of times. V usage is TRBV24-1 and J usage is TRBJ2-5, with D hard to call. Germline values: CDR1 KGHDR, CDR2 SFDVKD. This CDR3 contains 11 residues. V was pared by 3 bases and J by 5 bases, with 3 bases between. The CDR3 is CATSDGETQYF. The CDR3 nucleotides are TGTGCCACCAGTGATGGGGAGACCCAGTACTTC.

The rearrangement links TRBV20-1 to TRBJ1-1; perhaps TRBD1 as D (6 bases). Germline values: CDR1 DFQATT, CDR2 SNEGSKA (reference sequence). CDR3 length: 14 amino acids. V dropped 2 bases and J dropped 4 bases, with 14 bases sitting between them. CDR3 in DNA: TGCAGTGCTAGACCTACAGGGTTTGGCACTGAAGCTTTCTTT. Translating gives CSARPTGFGTEAFF.

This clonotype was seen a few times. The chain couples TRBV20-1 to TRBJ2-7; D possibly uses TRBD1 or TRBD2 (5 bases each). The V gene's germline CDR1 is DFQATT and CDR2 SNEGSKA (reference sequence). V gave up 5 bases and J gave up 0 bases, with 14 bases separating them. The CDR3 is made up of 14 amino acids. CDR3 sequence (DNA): TGCAGTGCTCCCTCCGGGACGAGCTCCTACGAGCAGTACTTC. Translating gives CSAPSGTSSYEQYF.

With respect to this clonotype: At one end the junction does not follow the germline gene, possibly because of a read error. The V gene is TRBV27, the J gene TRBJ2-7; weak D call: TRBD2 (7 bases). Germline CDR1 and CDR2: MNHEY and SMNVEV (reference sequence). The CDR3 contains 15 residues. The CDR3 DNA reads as TGTGCCTGCAGTGTCCTCGGGGGGCCCGACATACTCCTGTACTTC. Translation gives CACSVLGGPDILLYF.

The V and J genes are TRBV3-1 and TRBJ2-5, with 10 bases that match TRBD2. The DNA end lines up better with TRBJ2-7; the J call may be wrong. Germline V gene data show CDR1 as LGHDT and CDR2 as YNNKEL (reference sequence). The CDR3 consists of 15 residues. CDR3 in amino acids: CASVSSGSQTYEQYF. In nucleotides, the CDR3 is TGTGCCAGCGTGTCTAGCGGGAGCCAAACCTACGAGCAGTACTTC.

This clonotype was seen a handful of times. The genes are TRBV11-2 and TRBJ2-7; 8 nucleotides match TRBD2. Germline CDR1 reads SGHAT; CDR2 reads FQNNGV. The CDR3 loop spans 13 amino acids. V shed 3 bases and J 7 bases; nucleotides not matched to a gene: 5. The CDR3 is CASSLGLVREQYF. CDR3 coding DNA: TGTGCCAGCAGCTTGGGACTAGTCCGAGAGCAGTACTTC.

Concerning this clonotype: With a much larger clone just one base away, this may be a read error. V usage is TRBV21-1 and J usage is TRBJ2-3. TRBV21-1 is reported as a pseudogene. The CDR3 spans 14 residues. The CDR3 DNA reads TGTGTCAGCAGCAAAGGGGTGGTAGTAGATACGCAGTATTTT. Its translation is CVSSKGVVVDTQYF.

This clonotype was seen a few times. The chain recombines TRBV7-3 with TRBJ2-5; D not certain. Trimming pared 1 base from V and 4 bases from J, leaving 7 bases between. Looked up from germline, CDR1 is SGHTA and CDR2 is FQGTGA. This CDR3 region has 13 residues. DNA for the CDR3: TGTGCCAGCAGCTTAATCCAAGGAGAGACCCAGTACTTC. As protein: CASSLIQGETQYF.

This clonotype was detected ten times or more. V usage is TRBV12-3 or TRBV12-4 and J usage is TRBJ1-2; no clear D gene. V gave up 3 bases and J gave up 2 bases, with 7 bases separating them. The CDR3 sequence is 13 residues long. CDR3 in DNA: TGTGCCAGCAGTTTGAACGGCAACTATGGCTACACCTTC. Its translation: CASSLNGNYGYTF.

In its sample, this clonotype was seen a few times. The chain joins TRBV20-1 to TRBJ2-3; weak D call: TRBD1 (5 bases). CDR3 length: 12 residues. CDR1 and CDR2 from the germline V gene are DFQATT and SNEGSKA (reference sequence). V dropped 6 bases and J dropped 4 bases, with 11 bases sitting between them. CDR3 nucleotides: TGCAGTGCCAGGGTAAGGCCAGATACGCAGTATTTT. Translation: CSARVRPDTQYF.

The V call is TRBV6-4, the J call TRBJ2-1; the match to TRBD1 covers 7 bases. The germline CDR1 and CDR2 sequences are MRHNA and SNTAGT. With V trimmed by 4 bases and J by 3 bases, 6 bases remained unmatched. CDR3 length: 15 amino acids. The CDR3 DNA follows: TGTGCCAGCAGTGCCGCAGGGGGAGACTACAATGAGCAGTTCTTC. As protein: CASSAAGGDYNEQFF.

This CDR3 reads CSASQGTEKLFF. The DNA for the CDR3 is TGCAGTGCTAGTCAGGGAACAGAAAAACTGTTTTTT. The chain has TRBV20-1 and TRBJ1-4, with a possible D match to TRBD1 (5 bases). Germline loops: CDR1 DFQATT, CDR2 SNEGSKA (reference sequence). The V end lost 3 bases, the J end lost 8 bases, and 10 bases lay between the germline ends. CDR3 length: 12 residues.

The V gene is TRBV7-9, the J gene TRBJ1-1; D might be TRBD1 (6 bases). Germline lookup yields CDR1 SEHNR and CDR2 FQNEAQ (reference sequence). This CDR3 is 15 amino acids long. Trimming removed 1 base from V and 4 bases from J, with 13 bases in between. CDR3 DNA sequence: TGTGCCAGCAGCTTAGTCCCAGGGGACGGCACTGAAGCTTTCTTT. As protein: CASSLVPGDGTEAFF.

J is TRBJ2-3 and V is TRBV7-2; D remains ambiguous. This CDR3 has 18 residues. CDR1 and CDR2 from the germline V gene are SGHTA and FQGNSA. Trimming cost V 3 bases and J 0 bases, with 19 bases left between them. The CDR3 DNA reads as TGTGCCAGCAGCTTGGTCGGAGTTTCAGGACGGAGCACAGATACGCAGTATTTT. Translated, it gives CASSLVGVSGRSTDTQYF.

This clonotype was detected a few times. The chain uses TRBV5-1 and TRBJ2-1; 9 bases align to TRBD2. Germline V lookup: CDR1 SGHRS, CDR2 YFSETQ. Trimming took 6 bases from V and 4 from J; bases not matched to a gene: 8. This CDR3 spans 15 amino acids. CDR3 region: CASTVAGVAYNEQFF. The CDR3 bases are TGCGCCAGCACGGTAGCGGGAGTGGCTTACAATGAGCAGTTCTTC.

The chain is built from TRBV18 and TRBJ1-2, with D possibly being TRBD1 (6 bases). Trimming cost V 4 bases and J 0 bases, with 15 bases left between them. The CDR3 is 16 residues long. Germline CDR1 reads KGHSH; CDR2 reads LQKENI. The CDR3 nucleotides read TGTGCCAGCTCACTAAATCGTGACAGGACTAACTATGGCTACACCTTC. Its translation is CASSLNRDRTNYGYTF.

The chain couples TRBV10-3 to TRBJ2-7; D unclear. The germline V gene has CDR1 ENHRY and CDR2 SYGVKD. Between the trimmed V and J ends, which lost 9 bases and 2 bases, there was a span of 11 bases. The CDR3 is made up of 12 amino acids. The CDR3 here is CAIAMVPYEQYF. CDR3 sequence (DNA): TGTGCCATAGCAATGGTTCCCTACGAGCAGTACTTC.

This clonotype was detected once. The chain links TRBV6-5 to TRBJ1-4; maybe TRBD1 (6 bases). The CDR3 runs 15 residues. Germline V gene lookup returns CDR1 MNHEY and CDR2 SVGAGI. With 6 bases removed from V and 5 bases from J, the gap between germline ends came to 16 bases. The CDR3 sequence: CASRRRQAGNEKLFF. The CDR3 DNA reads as TGTGCCAGCAGACGTAGACAGGCGGGGAATGAAAAACTGTTTTTT.

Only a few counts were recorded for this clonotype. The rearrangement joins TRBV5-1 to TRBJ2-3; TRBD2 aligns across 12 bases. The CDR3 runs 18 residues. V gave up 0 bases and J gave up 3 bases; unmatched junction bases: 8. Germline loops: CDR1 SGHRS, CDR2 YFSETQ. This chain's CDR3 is CASSLGLAGAIRTDTQYF. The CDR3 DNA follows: TGCGCCAGCAGCTTGGGACTAGCGGGAGCTATAAGAACAGATACGCAGTATTTT. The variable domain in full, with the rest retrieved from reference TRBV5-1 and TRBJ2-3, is KAGVTQTPRYLIKTRGQQVTLSCSPISGHRSVSWYQQTPGQGLQFLFEYFSETQRNKGNFPGRFSGRQFSNSRSEMNVSTLELGDSALYLCASSLGLAGAIRTDTQYFGPGTRLTVL.

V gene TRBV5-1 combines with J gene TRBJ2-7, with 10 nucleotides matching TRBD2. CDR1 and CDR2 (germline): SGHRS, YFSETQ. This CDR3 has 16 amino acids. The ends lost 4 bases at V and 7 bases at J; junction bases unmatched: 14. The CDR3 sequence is CASSASTSGPYNEQYF. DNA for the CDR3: TGCGCCAGCAGCGCATCGACTAGCGGGCCCTACAATGAGCAGTACTTC. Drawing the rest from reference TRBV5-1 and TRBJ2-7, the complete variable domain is KAGVTQTPRYLIKTRGQQVTLSCSPISGHRSVSWYQQTPGQGLQFLFEYFSETQRNKGNFPGRFSGRQFSNSRSEMNVSTLELGDSALYLCASSASTSGPYNEQYFGPGTRLTVT.

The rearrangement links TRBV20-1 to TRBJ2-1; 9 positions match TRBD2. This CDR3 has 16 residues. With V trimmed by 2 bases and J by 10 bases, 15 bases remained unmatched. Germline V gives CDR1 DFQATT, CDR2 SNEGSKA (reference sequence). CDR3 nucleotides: TGCAGTGCTAGATCCATGCAGCGGGAGGCCTCGGGGGAGCAGTTCTTC. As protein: CSARSMQREASGEQFF.

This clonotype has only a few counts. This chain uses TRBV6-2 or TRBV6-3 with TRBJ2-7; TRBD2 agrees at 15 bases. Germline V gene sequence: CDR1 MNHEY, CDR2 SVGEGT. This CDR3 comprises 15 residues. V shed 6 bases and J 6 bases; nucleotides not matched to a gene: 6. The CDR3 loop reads CASSWTSGRAFEQYF. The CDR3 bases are TGTGCCAGCAGCTGGACTAGCGGGAGGGCCTTCGAGCAGTACTTC.

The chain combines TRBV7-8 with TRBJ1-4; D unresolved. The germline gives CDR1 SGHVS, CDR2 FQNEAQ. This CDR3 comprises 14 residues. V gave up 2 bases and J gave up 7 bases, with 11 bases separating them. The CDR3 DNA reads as TGTGCCAGCAGCTTAAGCTGGGATGGTGAAAAACTGTTTTTT. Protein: CASSLSWDGEKLFF.

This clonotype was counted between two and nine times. The CDR3 loop reads CASSAGGGSSYEQYF. The CDR3 region has the DNA TGTGCCAGCAGTGCCGGGGGGGGTAGCTCCTACGAGCAGTACTTC. The genes are TRBV6-2 or TRBV6-3 and TRBJ2-7; 8 bases agree with TRBD2. This CDR3 has 15 amino acids. Trimming cost V 5 bases and J 0 bases; bases outside gene matches: 6. Germline V gene data show CDR1 as MNHEY and CDR2 as SVGEGT.

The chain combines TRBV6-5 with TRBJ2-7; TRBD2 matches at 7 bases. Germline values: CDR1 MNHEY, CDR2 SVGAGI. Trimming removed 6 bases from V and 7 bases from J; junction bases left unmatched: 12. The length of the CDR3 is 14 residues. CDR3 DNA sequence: TGTGCCAGCAGAAGACTAGCAGAACGGTCTGAGCAGTACTTC. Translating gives CASRRLAERSEQYF.

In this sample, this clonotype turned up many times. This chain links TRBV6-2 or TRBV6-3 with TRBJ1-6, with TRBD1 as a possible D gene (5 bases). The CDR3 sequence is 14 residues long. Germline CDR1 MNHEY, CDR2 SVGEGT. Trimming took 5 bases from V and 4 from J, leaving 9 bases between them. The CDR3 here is CASSPGRYNSPLHF. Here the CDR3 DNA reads TGTGCCAGCAGTCCGGGACGGTATAATTCACCCCTCCACTTT.

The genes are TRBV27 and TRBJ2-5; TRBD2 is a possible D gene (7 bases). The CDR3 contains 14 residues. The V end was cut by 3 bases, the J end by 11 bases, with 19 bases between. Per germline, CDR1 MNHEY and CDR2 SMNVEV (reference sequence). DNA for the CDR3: TGTGCCAGCAGTTTTAGTGGGGGGGCCAATGAGCAGTACTTC. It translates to CASSFSGGANEQYF.

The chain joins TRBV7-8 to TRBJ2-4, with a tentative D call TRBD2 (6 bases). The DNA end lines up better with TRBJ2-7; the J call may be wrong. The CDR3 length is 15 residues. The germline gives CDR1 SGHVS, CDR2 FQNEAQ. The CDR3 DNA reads TGTGCCAGCAGCTTAGATCCGGGAGTTATCCACGAGCAGTACTTC. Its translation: CASSLDPGVIHEQYF.